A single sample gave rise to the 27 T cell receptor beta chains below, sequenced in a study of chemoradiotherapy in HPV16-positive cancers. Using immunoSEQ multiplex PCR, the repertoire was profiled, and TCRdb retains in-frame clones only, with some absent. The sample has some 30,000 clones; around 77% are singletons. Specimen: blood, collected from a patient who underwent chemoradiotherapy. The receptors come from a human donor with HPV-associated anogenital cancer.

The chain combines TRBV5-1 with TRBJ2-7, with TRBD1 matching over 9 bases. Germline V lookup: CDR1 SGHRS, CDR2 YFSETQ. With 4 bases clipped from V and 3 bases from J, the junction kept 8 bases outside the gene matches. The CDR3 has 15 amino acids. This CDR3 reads CASSDPGQGIYEQYF. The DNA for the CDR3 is TGCGCCAGCAGCGACCCGGGACAGGGAATCTACGAGCAGTACTTC.

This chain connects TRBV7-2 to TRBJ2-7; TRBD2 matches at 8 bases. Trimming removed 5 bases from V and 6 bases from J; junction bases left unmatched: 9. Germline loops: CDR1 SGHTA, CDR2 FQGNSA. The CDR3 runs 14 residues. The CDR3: CASSHRGGSLEQYF. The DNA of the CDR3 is TGTGCCAGCAGCCACCGGGGGGGCTCCCTCGAGCAGTACTTC.

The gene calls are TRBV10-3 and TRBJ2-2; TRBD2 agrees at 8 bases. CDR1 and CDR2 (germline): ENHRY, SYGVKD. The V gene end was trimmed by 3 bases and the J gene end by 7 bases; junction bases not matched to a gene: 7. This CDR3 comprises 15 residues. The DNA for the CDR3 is TGTGCCATCAGTGAAAGCGGGGGTGATGGCGGGGAGCTGTTTTTT. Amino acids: CAISESGGDGGELFF.

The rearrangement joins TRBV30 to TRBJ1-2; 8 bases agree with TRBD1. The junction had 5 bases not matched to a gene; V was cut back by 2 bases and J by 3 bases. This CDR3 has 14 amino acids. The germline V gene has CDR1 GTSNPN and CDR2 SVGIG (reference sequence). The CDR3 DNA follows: TGTGCCTGGAGTCGGACAGGGCCATACTATGGCTACACCTTC. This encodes CAWSRTGPYYGYTF.

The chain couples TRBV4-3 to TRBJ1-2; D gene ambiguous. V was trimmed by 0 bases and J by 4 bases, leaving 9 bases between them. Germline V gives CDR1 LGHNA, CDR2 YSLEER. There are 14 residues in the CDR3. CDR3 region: CASSQESRAYGYTF. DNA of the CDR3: TGCGCCAGCAGCCAAGAGTCAAGGGCCTATGGCTACACCTTC.

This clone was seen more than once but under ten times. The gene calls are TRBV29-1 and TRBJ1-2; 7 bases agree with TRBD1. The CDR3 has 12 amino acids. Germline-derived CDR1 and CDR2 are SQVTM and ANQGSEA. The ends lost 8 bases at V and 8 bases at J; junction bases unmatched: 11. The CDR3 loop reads CSTHTGAEGYTF. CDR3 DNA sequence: TGCAGCACCCATACAGGGGCTGAGGGCTACACCTTC.

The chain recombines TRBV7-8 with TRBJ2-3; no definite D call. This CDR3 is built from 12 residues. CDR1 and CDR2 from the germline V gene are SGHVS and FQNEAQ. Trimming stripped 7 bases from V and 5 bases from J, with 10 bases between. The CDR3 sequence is CASMPGLDTQYF. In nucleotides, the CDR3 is TGTGCCAGCATGCCTGGGTTAGATACGCAGTATTTT.

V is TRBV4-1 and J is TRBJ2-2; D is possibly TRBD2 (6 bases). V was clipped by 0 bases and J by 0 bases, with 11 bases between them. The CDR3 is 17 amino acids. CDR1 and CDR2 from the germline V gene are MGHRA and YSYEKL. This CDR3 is CASSQDVGGTNTGELFF. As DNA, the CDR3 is TGCGCCAGCAGCCAAGATGTGGGCGGGACGAACACCGGGGAGCTGTTTTTT.

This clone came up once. The CDR3 nucleotides read TGCGCCAGCAGCTTTCAGGGCTGGGGCTACACCTTC. Translating gives CASSFQGWGYTF. The chain uses TRBV5-1 and TRBJ1-2; tentatively, D is TRBD1 (5 bases). The germline CDR1 and CDR2 sequences are SGHRS and YFSETQ. The CDR3 runs to 12 residues. Trimming took 2 bases from V and 8 from J, leaving 10 bases between them.

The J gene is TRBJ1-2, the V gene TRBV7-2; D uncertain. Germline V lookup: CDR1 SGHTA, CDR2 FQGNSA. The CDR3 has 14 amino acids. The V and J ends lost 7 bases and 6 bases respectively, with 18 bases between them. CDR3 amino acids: CASTTYEDENGYTF. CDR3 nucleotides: TGTGCCAGCACCACTTACGAAGATGAGAATGGCTACACCTTC.

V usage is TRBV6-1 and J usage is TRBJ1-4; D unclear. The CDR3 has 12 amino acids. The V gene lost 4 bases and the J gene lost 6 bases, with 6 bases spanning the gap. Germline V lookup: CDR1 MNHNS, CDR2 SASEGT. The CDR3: CASSGQHEKLFF. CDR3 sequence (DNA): TGTGCCAGCAGTGGGCAACATGAAAAACTGTTTTTT.

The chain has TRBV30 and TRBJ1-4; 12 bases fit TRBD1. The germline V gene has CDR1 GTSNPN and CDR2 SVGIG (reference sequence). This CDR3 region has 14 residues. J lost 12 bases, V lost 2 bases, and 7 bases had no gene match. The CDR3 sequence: CAWSRGTGGLQLFF. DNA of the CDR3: TGTGCCTGGAGTAGGGGGACAGGGGGCTTGCAACTGTTTTTT. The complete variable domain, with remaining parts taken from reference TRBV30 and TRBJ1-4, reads SQTIHQWPATLVQPVGSPLSLECTVEGTSNPNLYWYRQAAGRGLQLLFYSVGIGQISSEVPQNLSASRPQDRQFILSSKKLLLSDSGFYLCAWSRGTGGLQLFFGSGTQLSVL.

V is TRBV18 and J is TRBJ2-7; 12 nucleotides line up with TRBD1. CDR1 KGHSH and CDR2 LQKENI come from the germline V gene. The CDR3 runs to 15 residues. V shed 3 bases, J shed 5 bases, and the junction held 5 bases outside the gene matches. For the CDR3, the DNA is TGTGCCAGCTCACCCGCCGGGACAGGGGGCCACGAGCAGTACTTC. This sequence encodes CASSPAGTGGHEQYF.

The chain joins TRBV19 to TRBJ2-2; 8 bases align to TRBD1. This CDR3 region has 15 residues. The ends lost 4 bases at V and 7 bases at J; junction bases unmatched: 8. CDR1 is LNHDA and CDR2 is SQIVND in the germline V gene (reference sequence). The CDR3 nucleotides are TGTGCCAGTAGTACGGGGCAGGGGGCCGGCGGGGAGCTGTTTTTT. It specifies CASSTGQGAGGELFF.

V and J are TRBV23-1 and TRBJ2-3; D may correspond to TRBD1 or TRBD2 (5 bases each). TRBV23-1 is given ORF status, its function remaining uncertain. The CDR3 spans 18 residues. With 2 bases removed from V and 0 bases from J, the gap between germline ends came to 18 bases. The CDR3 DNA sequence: TGCGCCAGCAGTCAAATTCGGGGACCAACCGATAGCACAGATACGCAGTATTTT. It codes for CASSQIRGPTDSTDTQYF.

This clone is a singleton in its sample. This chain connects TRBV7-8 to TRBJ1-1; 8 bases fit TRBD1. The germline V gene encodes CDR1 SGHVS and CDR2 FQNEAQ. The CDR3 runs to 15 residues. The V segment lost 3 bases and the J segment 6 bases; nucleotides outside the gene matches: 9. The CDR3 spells CASSLQGARSPEAFF. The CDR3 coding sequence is TGTGCCAGCAGCTTGCAGGGGGCGCGTAGCCCTGAAGCTTTCTTT.

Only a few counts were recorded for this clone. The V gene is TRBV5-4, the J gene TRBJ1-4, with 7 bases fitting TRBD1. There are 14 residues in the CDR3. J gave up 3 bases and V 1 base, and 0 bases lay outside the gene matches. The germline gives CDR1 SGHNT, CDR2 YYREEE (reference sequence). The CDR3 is CASSLQGANEKLFF. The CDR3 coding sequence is TGTGCCAGCAGCTTGCAGGGGGCTAATGAAAAACTGTTTTTT.

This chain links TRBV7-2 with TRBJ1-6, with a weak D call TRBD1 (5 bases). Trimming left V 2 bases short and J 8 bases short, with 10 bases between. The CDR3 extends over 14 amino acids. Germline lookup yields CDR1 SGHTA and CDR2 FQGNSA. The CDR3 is CASSLSGTDSPLHF. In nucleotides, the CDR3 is TGTGCCAGCAGCTTATCAGGGACCGATTCACCCCTCCACTTT.

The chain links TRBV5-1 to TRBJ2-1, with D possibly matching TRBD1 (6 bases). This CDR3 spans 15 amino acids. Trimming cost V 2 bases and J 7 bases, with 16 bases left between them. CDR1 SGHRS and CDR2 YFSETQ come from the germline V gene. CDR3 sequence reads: CASSLTGPTNNEQFF. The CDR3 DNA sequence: TGCGCCAGCAGCTTAACAGGGCCCACTAATAATGAGCAGTTCTTC.

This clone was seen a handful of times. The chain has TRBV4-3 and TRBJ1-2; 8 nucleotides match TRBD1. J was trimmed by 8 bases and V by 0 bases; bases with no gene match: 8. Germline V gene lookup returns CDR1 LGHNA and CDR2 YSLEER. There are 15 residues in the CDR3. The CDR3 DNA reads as TGCGCCAGCAGCCAAGACCAGGGGGCGGGTTCGGGCTACACCTTC. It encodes CASSQDQGAGSGYTF.

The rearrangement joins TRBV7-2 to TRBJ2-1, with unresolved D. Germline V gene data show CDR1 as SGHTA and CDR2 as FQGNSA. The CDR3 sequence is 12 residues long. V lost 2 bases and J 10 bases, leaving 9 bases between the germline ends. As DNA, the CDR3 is TGTGCCAGCAGCTTACAAGAAGCCGAGCAGTTCTTC. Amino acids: CASSLQEAEQFF.

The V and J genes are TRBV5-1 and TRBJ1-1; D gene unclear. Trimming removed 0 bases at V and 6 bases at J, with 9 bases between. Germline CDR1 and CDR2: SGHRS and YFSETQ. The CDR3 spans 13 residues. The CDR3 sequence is CASSLAVPSEAFF. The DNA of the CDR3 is TGCGCCAGCAGCTTGGCAGTACCCTCTGAAGCTTTCTTT.

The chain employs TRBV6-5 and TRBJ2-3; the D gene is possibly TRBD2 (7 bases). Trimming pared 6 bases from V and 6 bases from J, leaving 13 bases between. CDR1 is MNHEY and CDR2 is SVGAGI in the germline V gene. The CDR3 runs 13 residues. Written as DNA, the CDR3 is TGTGCCAGCAGCCGGGGGGCCCCCGATACGCAGTATTTT. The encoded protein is CASSRGAPDTQYF.

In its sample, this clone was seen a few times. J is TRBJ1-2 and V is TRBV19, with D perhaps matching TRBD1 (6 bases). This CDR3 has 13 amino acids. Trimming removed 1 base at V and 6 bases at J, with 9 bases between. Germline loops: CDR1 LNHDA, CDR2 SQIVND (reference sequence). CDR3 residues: CASSIGGANGYTF. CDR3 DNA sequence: TGTGCCAGTAGTATAGGGGGGGCGAATGGCTACACCTTC.

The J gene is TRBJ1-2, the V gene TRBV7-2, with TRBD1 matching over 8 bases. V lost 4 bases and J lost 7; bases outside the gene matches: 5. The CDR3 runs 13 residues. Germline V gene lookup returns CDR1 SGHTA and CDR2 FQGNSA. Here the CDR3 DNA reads TGTGCCAGCAGCTCGGACAGGGCGAGTGGCTACACCTTC. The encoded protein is CASSSDRASGYTF.

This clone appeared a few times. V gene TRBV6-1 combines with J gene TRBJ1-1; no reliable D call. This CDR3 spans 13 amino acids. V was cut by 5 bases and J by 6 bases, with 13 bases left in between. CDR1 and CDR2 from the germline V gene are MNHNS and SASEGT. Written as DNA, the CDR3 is TGTGCCAGCAGTATAGGGCAAAACGCTGAAGCTTTCTTT. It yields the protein CASSIGQNAEAFF.

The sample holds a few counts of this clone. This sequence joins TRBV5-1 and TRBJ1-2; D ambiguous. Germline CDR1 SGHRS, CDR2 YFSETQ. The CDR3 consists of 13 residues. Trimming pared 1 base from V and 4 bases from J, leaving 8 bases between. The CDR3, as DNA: TGCGCCAGCAGCTTGTCCGAGGGCTATGGCTACACCTTC. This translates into CASSLSEGYGYTF.